Given below is one TCR beta chain in context. Its matching antigen is unknown. The entry originates in a study of radiotherapy plus CTLA-4 blockade in lung cancer. Study-wide background: Objective response was observed in more than 15% of patients, and disease control in approximately 33%. Study-level findings and limits: The best prediction of response reportedly came from early blood T cell clone dynamics, with interferon-beta. Clones derived from tumor TCRs expanded in blood after radiotherapy plus ipilimumab.

Treatment of patients with chemo-refractory metastatic non-small-cell lung cancer consisted of focal radiation plus CTLA-4 blockade with ipilimumab. Repertoires were generated with immunoSEQ multiplex PCR, while TCRdb's copy carries only in-frame clones and drops some. The top ten clones hold roughly a quarter of a sample with 25,000 to 30,000 clones, around four fifths of them seen once. J gave up 3 bases and V 0 bases, and 3 bases lay outside the gene matches. Germline CDR1 is SNHLY and CDR2 is FYNNEI. The CDR3 loop spans 16 amino acids. This specimen consisted of peripheral blood, obtained from a patient treated with radiotherapy plus ipilimumab. This chain links TRBV2 with TRBJ1-5; 9 bases are shared with TRBD1. The source of this sequence is a human donor with non-small cell lung cancer that progressed on radiotherapy plus ipilimumab. CDR3: CASSEARTGDNQPQHF. The CDR3, as DNA: TGTGCCAGCAGTGAAGCGAGGACAGGGGACAATCAGCCCCAGCATTTT.